This T cell receptor beta chain was recovered during a study of blood T cell repertoires in COVID-19. Methods used by the authors: The assay estimated nucleated cells by amplifying reference gene primers. Clones were read by immunoSEQ multiplex PCR, and TCRdb kept only the in-frame ones, dropping some. V, J and clone size are those of that table, while D and trimming were read from the DNA. The repertoire holds about 400,000 clones, with over 75% as singletons. V lost 4 bases and J lost 10, with 10 bases in between. The CDR3 runs to 12 residues. Germline CDR1 KGHDR, CDR2 SFDVKD. Participants came from about two dozen US areas, aged roughly 18 to 100 years. Each participant's cohort was designated according to participant-reported clinical history.

The source of this sequence is a woman in her thirties or forties with acute COVID-19. The sequenced sample consisted of PBMCs or T cells enriched from blood (not recorded which). V gene TRBV24-1 combines with J gene TRBJ2-1; a possible D gene is TRBD1 (6 bases). CDR3 coding DNA: TGTGCCACCAGTGAAGGAACAGGGGAGCAGTTCTTC. Protein product: CATSEGTGEQFF.